This TCR beta chain was observed in a study of identical twins (dated by TCRdb to 2016 to 2017). With respect to the entire study: To test whether fetal clonotypes persist, this study deep-sequenced TCR alpha and beta repertoires from monozygotic twins, from unrelated adults of various ages, and from cord blood. To rule out contamination, the twin experiments were replicated at different times with different library preparation protocols.

As to this clonotype: What antigen it recognizes has not been identified. Base-call qualities are not available, and no considerably larger clone is one nucleotide away.

What the study reported, not specific to this receptor: Abundant cord blood beta clonotypes had fewer insertions, young adult naive repertoires showed a similar but weaker trend, and memory repertoires showed no such trend. In beta out-of-frame sequences, excess twin sharing was weaker, because having fewer shared sequences lowered the signal-to-noise ratio. In monozygotic twins, recombination models systematically underestimated out-of-frame TCR alpha sharing, but the models matched the sharing seen between unrelated individuals. Because the same donors could not be followed over many years, the conclusions relied on cross-sectional statistical analysis. Zero-insertion analyses could be partly confounded by invariant T cells such as MAIT and iNKT, though diverse VJ usage argued against such confounding for most clonotypes. Compared with coincidental sharing between unrelated individuals, out-of-frame TCR alpha sequences shared between twins showed an excess of sequences with low generation probability.

All donors were healthy Caucasians. The twin cohort comprised three pairs of female monozygotic twins, all aged about 18 to 29 years. CD4+ and CD8+ T cell populations were isolated with positive isolation kits from Invitrogen. Library preparation employed 5' RACE. Sequencing took place on an Illumina HiSeq 2000. A universal primer binding site was added through template switching, and the final cDNA carried a unique molecular identifier so that TCR cDNA molecules could be counted accurately. Specific primers in the conserved constant-segment region were used to synthesize first-strand cDNA for the TCR alpha and beta chains. Each cDNA library was double barcoded, with a SMART-Mk sample barcode plus Illumina barcodes, to control for contamination. TruSeq adapter sequences along with Illumina sample barcodes were introduced in two successive PCR steps. TCR alpha and beta cDNA libraries were sequenced on the Illumina HiSeq platform with custom primers. As for the original processing: Raw reads were processed with MiGEC to extract unique molecular identifiers, and MiXCR was used to determine CDR3 positions. Recombination models were inferred per individual with the repgenHMM and IGoR tools using an EM algorithm. Shared clonotypes were analyzed with the tcR package in R, and sharing was normalized by the product of cloneset sizes. To study raw recombination free of thymic and clonal selection effects, out-of-frame nonproductive sequences were analyzed. The raw public reads went through TCRdb reprocessing: fastp at Q25, MiXCR clone calling, in-frame beta chains kept. When rows share a CDR3 protein, they turn into one entry using the most common DNA and genes. The V and J calls reflect TCRdb's pipeline rather than the authors' work. This sample gives 450,000 or so distinct CDR3 sequences in total; more than 13% of them show up just once. About 0.53% of the sample is held by the ten biggest clonotypes.

CDR1 and CDR2 were assigned from the germline V gene as SGHAT and FQNNGV. After removal of 5 bases from V and 5 bases from J, the junction retains 5 bases not matched to a gene. There are 13 amino acids in the CDR3, from cysteine to phenylalanine inclusive. Of the read, only the CDR3 DNA is kept; its 39 bases are in frame from base 1. The same sample was also studied in work on yellow fever vaccine responses in identical twins. As described in the second report: According to the authors, the vaccine-induced T cell response in identical twins seemed to be partly convergent and partly specific to each individual. In identical twins, the study followed T cell clones that responded to the vaccine with precision.

The V and J genes are TRBV11-2 and TRBJ1-1, with TRBD1 identical over 7 junction bases. The TCR comes from a woman aged 18-30 years in good health. Sequenced: CD4+ T cells sorted from blood. The nucleotide sequence is TGTGCCAGCAGCACAGACAGGGAAACTGAAGCTTTCTTT. This translates into CASSTDRETEAFF.